What follows is one T cell receptor (beta chain) and its context. The antigen remains undetermined. The sample is drawn from a study of cytomegalovirus exposure and HLA in healthy donors. The CDR3 loop spans 14 amino acids. V lost 3 bases, J lost 0 bases, and 6 bases lay in between. Germline V gives CDR1 MDHEN, CDR2 SYDVKM. Broader study findings: Per published reports, the classifier diagnosed cytomegalovirus status with high specificity and sensitivity. Whilst most TCR sequences proved rare, a subset of public TCRs occurred across many donors.

The assay was immunoSEQ multiplex PCR, and TCRdb's table has in-frame clones only and misses some. In the table there are more than 55,000 clones, around 94% of which are singletons. The origin of this receptor is a woman aged 18-29 years in good health and CMV-seronegative. The chain employs TRBV28 and TRBJ1-3; D remains ambiguous. Sequencing input: PBMCs. CDR3 DNA sequence: TGTGCCAGCAGTTTGGTAGTCTCTGGAAACACCATATATTTT. It encodes CASSLVVSGNTIYF.